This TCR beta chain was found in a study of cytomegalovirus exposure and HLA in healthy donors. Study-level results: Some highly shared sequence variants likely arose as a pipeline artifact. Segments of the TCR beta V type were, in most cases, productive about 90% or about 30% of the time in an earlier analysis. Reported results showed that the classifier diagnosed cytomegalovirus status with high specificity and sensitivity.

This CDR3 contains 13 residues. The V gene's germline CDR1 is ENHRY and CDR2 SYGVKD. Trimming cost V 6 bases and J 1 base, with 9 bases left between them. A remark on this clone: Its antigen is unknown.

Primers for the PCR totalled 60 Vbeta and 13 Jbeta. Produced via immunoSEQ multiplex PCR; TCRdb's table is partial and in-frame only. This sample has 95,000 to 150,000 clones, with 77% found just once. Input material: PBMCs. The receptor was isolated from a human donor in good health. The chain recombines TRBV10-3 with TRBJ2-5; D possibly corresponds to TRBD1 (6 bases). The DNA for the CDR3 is TGTGCCATCAGGACAGGTCCCCAAGAGACCCAGTACTTC. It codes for CAIRTGPQETQYF.